This is a list of T cell receptor beta chains from one sample in a study of CD8+CD57+ T cells in acquired aplastic anemia. TCRdb reprocessed the reads with MiXCR, giving one entry per CDR3 protein. The repertoire consists of more than 150,000 distinct CDR3 sequences, with around 50% occurring once and the leading ten covering under 15%. The sequenced material came from sorted CD4+, CD8+, or CD8+CD57+ T cells (not recorded which) from PBMCs. Source of these receptors: a human donor with aplastic anemia. The CDR3 runs from the conserved cysteine through the conserved F or W.

V gene	J gene	CDR3 protein
TRBV20-1	TRBJ2-7	CSASRGSYEQYF
TRBV11-2	TRBJ2-3	CASSPRTSGGSGDTQYF
TRBV29-1	TRBJ1-2	CSVERGAENYGYTF
TRBV12-3/TRBV12-4	TRBJ2-7	CASSLGGDAYEQYF
TRBV6-1	TRBJ2-1	CASWPGGAEGSYNEQFF
TRBV29-1	TRBJ2-1	CSTRGPREANEQFF
TRBV5-1	TRBJ1-2	CASSTDGSMGYGYTF
TRBV7-9	TRBJ1-6	CASSLAAGGSSPLHF
TRBV12-3/TRBV12-4	TRBJ2-7	CASSLGSGWVEQYF
TRBV4-1	TRBJ1-4	CASSQVQGANEKLFF
TRBV24-1	TRBJ2-2	CATSDQDNTGELFF
TRBV10-3	TRBJ2-3	CAISELISTDTQYF
TRBV9	TRBJ2-1	CASSRPGGDEQFF
TRBV24-1	TRBJ2-1	CATSQGRGYNEQFF
TRBV9	TRBJ1-3	CASSPPGTYSGNTIYF
TRBV2	TRBJ2-3	CASSPTTGRTDTQYF
TRBV7-9	TRBJ1-6	CASSSDSPNSPLHF
TRBV11-2	TRBJ1-3	CASSPSNPGGNTIYF
TRBV25-1	TRBJ1-4	CARRQGSNEKLFF
TRBV7-2	TRBJ1-2	CASSASGQEAYGYTF
TRBV25-1	TRBJ2-1	CASSELDGTGVNGQFF
TRBV20-1	TRBJ2-5	CSARTSGGGETQYF
TRBV19	TRBJ2-2	CASSDGGRNTGELFF
TRBV11-1	TRBJ2-6	CASSSLGPGFRRGANVLTF
TRBV7-9	TRBJ2-1	CASSRRRNNEQFF